One TCR beta chain is described in this entry. This clone's antigen is unknown. Base quality data are lacking; no much larger clone is found one base away. The CDR3 regions of human TCRbeta chains were analyzed by immunosequencing. Processing in the source paper ran as follows. Repertoire TCRs were matched against a reference library of SARS-CoV-2-specific TCRs generated with the MIRA antigen-specificity platform. Breadth was defined as the fraction of unique TCRs that were SARS-CoV-2-associated. Depth was defined as the fraction of total T cells that were SARS-CoV-2-associated. Using the MIRA data, each spike-specific TCR was mapped to the spike region that the TCR reacts to and placed in a CD4 or CD8 class. Log10-transformed breadth and depth values were compared by one-way ANOVA with Sidak's multiple comparisons tests. The immuneACCESS repertoire file appears here via TCRdb, limited to in-frame rearrangements. These files lack a portion of the clones; in checked studies, under half of the deficit traces to unresolved V genes, and the cause of the others is not known. V, J and clone size were drawn from that table, and D and trimming were deduced from the DNA. For this sample there are over 130,000 clones; 88% appear just once. Approximately 3% of the sample is in the top ten clones.

What the time point label conveys for this sample: about 28 days (+/-7) after the second vaccine dose. AZD1222 recipients given second doses at about 4 weeks or at about 12 weeks were pooled, since spike-specific TCR depth and breadth were not found to differ between the two schedules. The vaccinee samples were drawn from two UK trials, COV001 and COV002, one of which was a single-blind randomized controlled phase 2/3 trial testing AZD1222 (ChAdOx1 nCoV-19) in healthy adults. For TCRbeta chain sequencing, PBMC samples from trial participants were taken at day 0 and at day 28 after the second dose. The data were taken from a study of T cell responses to AZD1222 COVID-19 vaccine (dated by TCRdb to about 2021). Regarding the study in general: A total of about 250 trial participants underwent TCR sequencing, of whom 200 to 220 had received two doses of AZD1222 and about 26 had received two doses of the MenACWY control vaccine. Trial participants were enrolled by age into 18-55, 56-69 and 70-plus year subgroups, with roughly 160, 29 and 62 TCR-sequenced participants respectively.

Its CDR3 holds 13 amino acids, cysteine through phenylalanine. Of all the DNA, just the CDR3 is kept, 39 bases in frame from base 1. General conclusions and limits of the study: Because no samples from the day 14 peak response were available, repertoires could be characterized only after the peak T cell response. Epitopes outside the regions mutated in the B.1.351 and B.1.1.7 variants were reportedly recognized by nearly half of the unique spike-specific TCRs. Conclusions about previously exposed vaccinees were limited because only a handful of AZD1222 recipients were SARS-CoV-2 seropositive at baseline. A significant rise in spike-specific TCR breadth and depth was observed after two AZD1222 doses relative to day 0 and relative to MenACWY recipients. Vaccine-associated CD4 TCRs spanned the whole spike protein, with dominant responses in regions 160-218 and 743-854. In the small 56-69-year group, the increase in depth fell short of significance, most likely because of low power. Most participants were white British and females outnumbered males, and the authors suggested that clonal diversity may have been underestimated.

Sample: peripheral blood, taken 28 days after the second AZD1222 dose. The receptor comes from an adult who received the AZD1222 COVID-19 vaccine. The chain is encoded by TRBV21-1 joined to TRBJ2-3; the DNA was not compared with TRBD2, the D call given in the table. TRBV21-1 is a pseudogene segment. For the CDR3, the sequence is CASRIGGRDTQYF. The base sequence is TGTGCCAGCAGGATTGGAGGGCGAGATACGCAGTATTTT.